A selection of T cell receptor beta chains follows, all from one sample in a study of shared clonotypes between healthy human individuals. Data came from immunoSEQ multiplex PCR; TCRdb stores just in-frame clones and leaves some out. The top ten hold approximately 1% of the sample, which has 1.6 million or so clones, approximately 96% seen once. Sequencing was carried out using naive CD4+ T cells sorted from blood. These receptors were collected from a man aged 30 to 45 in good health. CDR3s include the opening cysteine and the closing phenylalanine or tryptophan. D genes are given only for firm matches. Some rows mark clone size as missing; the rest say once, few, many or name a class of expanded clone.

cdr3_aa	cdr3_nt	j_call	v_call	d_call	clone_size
CATSTGVKGEQYF	TGTGCCACGTCGACAGGGGTGAAGGGCGAGCAGTACTTC	TRBJ2-7	TRBV19	TRBD1	NA
CATSQDRGGTIYF	TGTGCCACCAGCCAGGATAGAGGGGGCACCATATATTTT	TRBJ1-3	TRBV15	NA	NA
CASSLSGLALDTQYF	TGCGCCAGCAGCTTGTCCGGACTAGCTTTAGATACGCAGTATTTT	TRBJ2-3	TRBV5-1	TRBD2	NA
CASSTLKREGYEQYF	TGTGCCAGCTCCACCCTGAAAAGGGAGGGGTACGAGCAGTACTTC	TRBJ2-7	TRBV18	TRBD2	NA
CASSSPTGELFF	TGTGCCAGCAGCTCGCCGACCGGGGAGCTGTTTTTT	TRBJ2-2	TRBV7-3	NA	NA
CASSVDGRWPGELFF	TGTGCCAGCAGCGTAGACGGTAGATGGCCCGGGGAGCTGTTTTTT	TRBJ2-2	TRBV9	NA	NA
CATSGGQGAFGYTF	TGTGCCACCAGCGGCGGACAGGGGGCGTTTGGCTACACCTTC	TRBJ1-2	TRBV15	TRBD1	NA
CATSRALAGFNTDTQYF	TGTGCCACCAGCAGAGCCCTAGCGGGCTTCAACACAGATACGCAGTATTTT	TRBJ2-3	TRBV15	TRBD2	NA
CASAPSGDNIYGYTF	TGTGCCAGCGCCCCATCAGGGGACAACATCTATGGCTACACCTTC	TRBJ1-2	TRBV7-2	NA	NA
CASSLGSVGYGAFF	TGCGCCAGCAGCTTGGGGTCCGTCGGGTACGGGGCTTTCTTT	TRBJ1-1	TRBV5-1	NA	NA
CASSFVNAETQYF	TGTGCCAGCAGCTTTGTCAACGCGGAGACCCAGTACTTC	TRBJ2-5	TRBV7-3	NA	NA
CASSVATGDGYTF	TGTGCCAGCAGCGTAGCAACAGGGGATGGCTACACCTTC	TRBJ1-2	TRBV9	TRBD1	NA
CASSQDPGMTVTEAFF	TGTGCCAGCAGCCAAGATCCAGGAATGACGGTCACTGAAGCTTTCTTT	TRBJ1-1	TRBV4-2	NA	NA
CASSTLSGTGTQETQYF	TGTGCCAGCTCAACACTCTCCGGGACAGGGACCCAAGAGACCCAGTACTTC	TRBJ2-5	TRBV18	TRBD1	NA
CASSLVAVSVLGANVLTF	TGTGCCAGCAGCTTAGTGGCGGTTTCCGTTCTCGGGGCCAACGTCCTGACTTTC	TRBJ2-6	TRBV7-9	NA	NA
CASSPGGVVGYTF	TGTGCCAGCAGCCCAGGGGGAGTGGTTGGCTACACCTTC	TRBJ1-2	TRBV7-9	TRBD1	NA
CASSLDGRQGEGYTF	TGTGCCAGCAGCTTAGACGGTCGACAGGGGGAAGGCTACACCTTC	TRBJ1-2	TRBV7-9	TRBD1	few
CASSTTSGFDNEQFF	TGTGCCAGCAGTACGACTAGCGGGTTCGACAATGAGCAGTTCTTC	TRBJ2-1	TRBV7-2	TRBD2	NA